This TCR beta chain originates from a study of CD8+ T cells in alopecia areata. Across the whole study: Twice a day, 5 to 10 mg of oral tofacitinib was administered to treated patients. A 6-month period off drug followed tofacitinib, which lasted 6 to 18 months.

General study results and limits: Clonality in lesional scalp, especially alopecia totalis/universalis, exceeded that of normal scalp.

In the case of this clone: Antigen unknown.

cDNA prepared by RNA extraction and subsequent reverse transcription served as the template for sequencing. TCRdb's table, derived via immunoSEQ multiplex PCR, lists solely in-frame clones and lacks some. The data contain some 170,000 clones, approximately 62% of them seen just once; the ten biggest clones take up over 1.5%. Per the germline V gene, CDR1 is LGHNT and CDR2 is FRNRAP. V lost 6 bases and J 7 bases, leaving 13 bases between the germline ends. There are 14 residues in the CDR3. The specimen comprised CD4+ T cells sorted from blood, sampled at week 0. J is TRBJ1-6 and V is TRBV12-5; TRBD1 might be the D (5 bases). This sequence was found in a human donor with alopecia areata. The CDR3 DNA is TGTGCTAGTGGCCCCGGGACTGGGAATTCACCCCTCCACTTT. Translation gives CASGPGTGNSPLHF.